Listed below are T cell receptor beta chains from one sample, sequenced in a study of blood T cell repertoires in COVID-19. Here immunoSEQ multiplex PCR was the method, and the copy in TCRdb shows in-frame clones only, minus some. This table holds roughly 76,000 clones, 70% to 80% found once. Specimen: peripheral blood. The receptors come from a human donor in a cohort sampled during active COVID-19. The CDR3 runs from the conserved cysteine through the conserved F or W. Each record gives: V gene, D gene, clone size, J gene, CDR3 protein, CDR3 DNA. The D gene is left open where the match is weak. Clone size is shown for a subset of rows, as once, few, many or a class of expanded clone.

TRBV29-1	TRBD1	NA	TRBJ1-1	CSVVGQGGTEAFF	TGCAGCGTGGTTGGACAGGGAGGAACTGAAGCTTTCTTT
TRBV30	TRBD2	NA	TRBJ2-7	CAWSPSGTSVYEQYF	TGTGCCTGGAGTCCCTCCGGGACTAGCGTCTACGAGCAGTACTTC
TRBV4-2	NA	NA	TRBJ2-7	CASSQVRASQPYEQYF	TGTGCCAGCAGCCAAGTAAGGGCTAGCCAACCCTACGAGCAGTACTTC
TRBV28	NA	NA	TRBJ2-7	CASSTLRVEQYF	TGTGCCAGCAGTACCCTCCGGGTCGAGCAGTACTTC
TRBV4-1	TRBD1	NA	TRBJ1-5	CASSQGIQGVGQPQHF	TGCGCCAGCAGCCAAGGAATTCAGGGGGTGGGTCAGCCCCAGCATTTT
TRBV5-1	TRBD1	NA	TRBJ2-7	CASSFSRDRSRDGQYF	TGCGCCAGCAGCTTCTCGAGGGACAGGTCCCGTGACGGGCAGTACTTC
TRBV18	NA	NA	TRBJ2-5	CASSAGPGSETQYF	TGTGCCAGCTCAGCGGGGCCGGGCTCCGAGACCCAGTACTTC
TRBV4-2	TRBD2	once	TRBJ2-3	CASSQELAGDTQYF	TGTGCCAGCAGCCAAGAACTAGCGGGAGATACGCAGTATTTT
TRBV28	TRBD1	NA	TRBJ1-5	CASSLDRGDQPQHF	TGTGCCAGCAGCCTAGACAGGGGCGATCAGCCCCAGCATTTT
TRBV5-5	TRBD1	NA	TRBJ1-3	CASSRTGSGNTIYF	TGTGCCAGCAGCCGGACAGGTTCTGGAAACACCATATATTTT
TRBV6-6	TRBD1	NA	TRBJ1-5	CASRTGQGATNQPQHF	TGTGCCAGCAGAACCGGACAGGGGGCGACCAATCAGCCCCAGCATTTT
TRBV27	TRBD2	NA	TRBJ2-1	CASSSPPGTSSYNEQFF	TGTGCCAGCAGTTCGCCCCCCGGGACTAGCAGCTACAATGAGCAGTTCTTC
TRBV29-1	NA	NA	TRBJ1-4	CSVASGATNEKLFF	TGCAGCGTTGCTTCGGGTGCAACTAATGAAAAACTGTTTTTT
TRBV4-1	TRBD1	NA	TRBJ2-5	CASSPGTVLEETQYF	TGCGCCAGCAGTCCCGGGACAGTCCTTGAAGAGACCCAGTACTTC
TRBV2	NA	NA	TRBJ1-5	CASSEQGAPQPQHF	TGTGCCAGCAGTGAACAAGGGGCACCTCAGCCCCAGCATTTT
TRBV5-5	NA	NA	TRBJ1-1	CASSLVWGLNTEAFF	TGTGCCAGCAGCTTGGTCTGGGGGCTGAACACTGAAGCTTTCTTT
TRBV28	NA	NA	TRBJ1-4	CASSLDQGKLFF	TGTGCCAGCAGTTTAGATCAGGGAAAACTGTTTTTT
TRBV7-6	NA	NA	TRBJ1-1	CASSWIAGEGTEAFF	TGTGCCAGCAGCTGGATAGCAGGGGAGGGAACTGAAGCTTTCTTT
TRBV9	TRBD2	NA	TRBJ2-2	CASSVSGAEALGTGELFF	TGTGCCAGCAGCGTAAGCGGGGCGGAAGCATTGGGCACCGGGGAGCTGTTTTTT
TRBV29-1	TRBD2	once	TRBJ2-1	CSGVGLAGYNEQFF	TGCAGCGGGGTGGGACTAGCGGGTTACAATGAGCAGTTCTTC
TRBV5-6	NA	NA	TRBJ2-5	CASSLGGGRETQYF	TGTGCCAGCAGCTTGGGAGGCGGTCGAGAGACCCAGTACTTC
TRBV27	TRBD1	NA	TRBJ2-5	CASSSRGRESWETQYF	TGTGCCAGCAGTTCCAGGGGGCGCGAATCCTGGGAGACCCAGTACTTC
TRBV5-1	NA	NA	TRBJ2-6	CASSLTVSSGANVLTF	TGCGCCAGCAGCTTGACAGTGAGCTCTGGGGCCAACGTCCTGACTTTC
TRBV19	TRBD2	many	TRBJ2-5	CASSPGTRETQYF	TGTGCCAGTAGTCCCGGGACTAGAGAGACCCAGTACTTC
TRBV5-1	NA	few	TRBJ2-5	CASRASDQETQYF	TGCGCCAGCAGGGCTAGCGACCAAGAGACCCAGTACTTC
TRBV5-1	NA	NA	TRBJ1-2	CASSLAAQGRDGYTF	TGCGCCAGCAGCTTGGCCGCACAGGGTAGGGATGGCTACACCTTC
TRBV28	NA	NA	TRBJ2-7	CASSLDTSYEQYF	TGTGCCAGCAGTCTTGATACTAGCTACGAGCAGTACTTC